This TCR beta chain emerged from a study of blood T cells in healthy people across ages. With a J-beta primer mix and a sample-barcoded 5' primer, a second PCR ran about 7 to 12 cycles. Each CDR3 protein gets one entry after TCRdb re-called the 5' RACE reads with MiXCR. The data contain about 810,000 distinct CDR3 sequences, under 40% of them seen just once; the ten biggest clones take up around 13%. The CDR3 covers 15 residues. V was cut by 5 bases and J by 0 bases, with 10 bases left in between. There are many counts of this clonotype. Sequenced: blood. The clonotype originates from a man between 18 and 29 years old in good health. This chain uses TRBV12-3 or TRBV12-4 with TRBJ1-4, with D maybe TRBD1 (6 bases). The CDR3 nucleotides read TGTGCCAGCAGTCCCCGACAGGCAACTAATGAAAAACTGTTTTTT. Translation gives CASSPRQATNEKLFF.